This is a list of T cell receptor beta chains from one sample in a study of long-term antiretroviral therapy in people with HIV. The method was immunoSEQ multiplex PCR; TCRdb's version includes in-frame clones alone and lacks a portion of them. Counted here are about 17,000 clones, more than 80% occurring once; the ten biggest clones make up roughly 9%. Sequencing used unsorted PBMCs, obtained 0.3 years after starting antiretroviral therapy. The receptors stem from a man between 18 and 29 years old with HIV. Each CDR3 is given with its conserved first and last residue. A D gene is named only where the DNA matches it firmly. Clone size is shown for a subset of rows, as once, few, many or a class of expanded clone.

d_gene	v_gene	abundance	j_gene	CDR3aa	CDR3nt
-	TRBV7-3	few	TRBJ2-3	CASSMGVADTQYF	TGTGCCAGCAGCATGGGGGTGGCAGATACGCAGTATTTT
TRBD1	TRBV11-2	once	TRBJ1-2	CASSLDGGTGGYGYTF	TGTGCCAGCAGCTTAGATGGGGGGACAGGGGGCTATGGCTACACCTTC
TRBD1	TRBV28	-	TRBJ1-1	CASSQQGYTEAFF	TGTGCCAGCAGTCAACAGGGGTACACTGAAGCTTTCTTT
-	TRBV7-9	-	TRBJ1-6	CASSVPDRNSPLHF	TGTGCCAGCAGCGTGCCGGACAGAAACTCACCCCTCCACTTT
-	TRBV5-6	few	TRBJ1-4	CASSLGRGYEKLFF	TGTGCCAGCAGTTTGGGGCGAGGGTATGAAAAACTGTTTTTT
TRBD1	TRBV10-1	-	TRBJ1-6	CASSTGGENSPLHF	TGCGCCAGCAGTACAGGGGGCGAGAATTCACCCCTCCACTTT
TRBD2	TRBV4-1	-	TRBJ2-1	CASSQDSAGGRLTYNEQFF	TGCGCCAGCAGCCAAGATTCCGCGGGGGGGCGTCTAACCTACAATGAGCAGTTCTTC
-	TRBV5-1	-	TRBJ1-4	CASSLVPGNEKLFF	TGCGCCAGCAGCTTGGTACCAGGTAATGAAAAACTGTTTTTT
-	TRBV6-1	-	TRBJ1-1	CASSERKRFENTEAFF	TGTGCCAGCAGTGAAAGAAAGAGGTTCGAGAACACTGAAGCTTTCTTT
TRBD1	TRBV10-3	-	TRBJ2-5	CAINTRDRYQETQYF	TGTGCCATCAATACTCGGGACAGGTACCAAGAGACCCAGTACTTC
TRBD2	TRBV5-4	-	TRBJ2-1	CASSLAGGLSRNEQFF	TGTGCCAGCAGCTTGGCGGGGGGGCTGAGTAGGAATGAGCAGTTCTTC
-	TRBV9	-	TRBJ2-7	CASSASGVETYEQYF	TGTGCCAGCAGCGCCTCCGGGGTCGAGACCTACGAGCAGTACTTC
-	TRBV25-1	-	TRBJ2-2	CARELPTRTGELFF	TGTGCCAGGGAACTCCCCACTAGAACCGGGGAGCTGTTTTTT
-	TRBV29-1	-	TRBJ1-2	CSVARGAYGYTF	TGCAGCGTTGCCCGGGGGGCCTATGGCTACACCTTC
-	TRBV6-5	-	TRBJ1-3	CASSYSSGLGNTIYF	TGTGCCAGCAGTTACTCGTCGGGGCTTGGAAACACCATATATTTT
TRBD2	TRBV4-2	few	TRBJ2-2	CASSQGEGAGELFF	TGTGCCAGCAGCCAAGGGGAGGGCGCCGGGGAGCTGTTTTTT
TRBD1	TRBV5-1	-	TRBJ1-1	CASSLLPGDRGPLNTEAFF	TGCGCCAGCAGCCTACTTCCGGGGGACAGGGGGCCTTTGAACACTGAAGCTTTCTTT
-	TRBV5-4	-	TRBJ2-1	CASTGESSYNEQFF	TGTGCCAGCACCGGCGAGAGCTCCTACAATGAGCAGTTCTTC
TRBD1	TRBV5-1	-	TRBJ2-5	CASSLAGTGEETQYF	TGCGCCAGCAGCTTGGCAGGGACAGGGGAAGAGACCCAGTACTTC
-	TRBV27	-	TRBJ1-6	CASSAGAGALHF	TGTGCCAGCAGCGCCGGCGCAGGGGCCCTCCACTTT
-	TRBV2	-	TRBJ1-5	CASSDRAKDQPQHF	TGTGCCAGCAGTGACAGGGCGAAGGATCAGCCCCAGCATTTT
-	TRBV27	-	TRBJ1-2	CASSPGTDYGYTF	TGTGCCAGCAGTCCCGGGACGGACTATGGCTACACCTTC
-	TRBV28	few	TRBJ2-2	CASSYRITGELFF	TGTGCCAGCAGCTACCGAATCACCGGGGAGCTGTTTTTT
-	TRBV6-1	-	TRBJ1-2	CASTIEADYGYTF	TGTGCCAGCACTATTGAGGCGGACTATGGCTACACCTTC
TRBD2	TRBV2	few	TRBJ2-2	CASSEATSGGAMNTGELFF	TGTGCCAGCAGTGAAGCAACTAGCGGGGGGGCGATGAACACCGGGGAGCTGTTTTTT
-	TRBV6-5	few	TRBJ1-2	CASSYQRGGYTF	TGTGCCAGCAGCTACCAACGGGGGGGCTACACCTTC
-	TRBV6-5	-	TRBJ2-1	CASSWGDSYNEQFF	TGTGCCAGCAGTTGGGGGGACTCATACAATGAGCAGTTCTTC
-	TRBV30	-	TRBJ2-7	CAWSFGGSYEQYF	TGTGCCTGGAGTTTTGGGGGATCCTACGAGCAGTACTTC
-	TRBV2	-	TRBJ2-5	CASSEALQRVGQETQYF	TGTGCCAGCAGTGAAGCGCTCCAGCGGGTGGGCCAAGAGACCCAGTACTTC
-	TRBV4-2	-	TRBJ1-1	CASSHAEGNTEAFF	TGTGCCAGCAGCCACGCAGAGGGGAACACTGAAGCTTTCTTT
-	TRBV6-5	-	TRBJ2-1	CASSSRTYNEQFF	TGTGCCAGCAGTTCCCGGACTTACAATGAGCAGTTCTTC
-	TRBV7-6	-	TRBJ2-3	CASSLSPDTQYF	TGTGCCAGCAGCTTATCCCCTGATACGCAGTATTTT
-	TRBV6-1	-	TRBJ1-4	CASSDLVGEKLFF	TGTGCCAGCAGTGATTTGGTTGGGGAAAAACTGTTTTTT
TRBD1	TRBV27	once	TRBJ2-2	CASSFGTGVTGELFF	TGTGCCAGCAGTTTCGGGACAGGGGTCACCGGGGAGCTGTTTTTT
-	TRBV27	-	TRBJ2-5	CASSIVYVETQYF	TGTGCCAGCAGTATAGTTTATGTAGAGACCCAGTACTTC
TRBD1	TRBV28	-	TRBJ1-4	CASRPPPGQNEKLFF	TGTGCCAGCCGGCCCCCCCCGGGACAGAATGAAAAACTGTTTTTT
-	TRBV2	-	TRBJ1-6	CASSTGTDLSPLHF	TGTGCCAGCAGTACCGGGACGGACCTTTCACCCCTCCACTTT
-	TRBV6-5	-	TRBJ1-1	CASSYGVTNTEAFF	TGTGCCAGCAGTTACGGTGTGACGAACACTGAAGCTTTCTTT
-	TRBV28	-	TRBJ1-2	CASSLSVWRDGYTF	TGTGCCAGCAGTCTTTCGGTGTGGCGCGATGGCTACACCTTC
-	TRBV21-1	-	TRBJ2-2	CASSIPDRERNTGELFF	TGTGCCAGCAGCATACCCGACAGGGAGAGGAACACCGGGGAGCTGTTTTTT
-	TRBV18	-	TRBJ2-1	CASSPPAGFYNEQFF	TGTGCCAGCTCACCCCCGGCAGGGTTCTACAATGAGCAGTTCTTC
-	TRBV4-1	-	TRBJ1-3	CASSQGESSGNTIYF	TGCGCCAGCAGCCAGGGAGAGAGCTCTGGAAACACCATATATTTT
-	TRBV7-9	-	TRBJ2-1	CASSLVSNEQFF	TGTGCCAGCAGCTTAGTTAGTAATGAGCAGTTCTTC
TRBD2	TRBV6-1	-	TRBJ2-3	CASSELAGAADTQYF	TGTGCCAGCAGTGAACTAGCGGGGGCGGCAGATACGCAGTATTTT
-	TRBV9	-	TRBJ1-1	CASSVEGDTEAFF	TGTGCCAGCAGCGTTGAGGGGGACACTGAAGCTTTCTTT
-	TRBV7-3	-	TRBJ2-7	CASSLNPTYEQYF	TGTGCCAGCAGCTTAAACCCCACATACGAGCAGTACTTC
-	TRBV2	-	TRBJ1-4	CASTVSEKLFF	TGTGCCAGCACTGTTTCAGAAAAACTGTTTTTT
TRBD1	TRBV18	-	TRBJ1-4	CASSPLSGQGELFF	TGTGCCAGCTCACCTCTTAGCGGACAGGGTGAACTGTTTTTT
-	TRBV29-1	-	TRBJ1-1	CSVSPLNTEAFF	TGCAGCGTTTCTCCCCTGAACACTGAAGCTTTCTTT
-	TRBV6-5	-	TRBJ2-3	CASGLGAGTDTQYF	TGTGCCAGCGGATTAGGGGCGGGCACAGATACGCAGTATTTT
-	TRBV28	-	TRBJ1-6	CASSLGGGTSPLHF	TGTGCCAGCAGTTTAGGAGGGGGTACTTCACCCCTCCACTTT
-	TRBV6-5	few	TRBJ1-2	CASTKRTTGYGYTF	TGTGCCAGCACCAAAAGGACGACGGGTTATGGCTACACCTTC
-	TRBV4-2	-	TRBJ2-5	CASSQEGETQYF	TGTGCCAGCAGCCAAGAAGGAGAGACCCAGTACTTC
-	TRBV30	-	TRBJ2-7	CAWSWSSGRNEQYF	TGTGCCTGGAGTTGGTCCTCAGGGCGCAACGAGCAGTACTTC
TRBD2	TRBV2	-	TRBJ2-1	CASSGGGPPYNEQFF	TGTGCCAGCAGTGGCGGGGGGCCCCCCTACAATGAGCAGTTCTTC
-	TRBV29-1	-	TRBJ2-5	CTTRTGHQETQYF	TGCACCACTCGCACGGGACACCAAGAGACCCAGTACTTC
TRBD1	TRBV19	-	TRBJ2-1	CASRQGGPYNEQFF	TGTGCCAGTAGGCAAGGGGGCCCCTACAATGAGCAGTTCTTC
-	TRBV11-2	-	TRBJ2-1	CASSLERYEQFF	TGTGCCAGCAGCTTAGAGAGGTATGAGCAGTTCTTC
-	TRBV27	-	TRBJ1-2	CASSLSQGGSYGYTF	TGTGCCAGCAGTTTATCCCAGGGCGGGAGCTATGGCTACACCTTC
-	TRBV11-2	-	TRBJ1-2	CASSTPPRLYGYTF	TGTGCCAGCAGCACCCCCCCCCGTCTTTATGGCTACACCTTC